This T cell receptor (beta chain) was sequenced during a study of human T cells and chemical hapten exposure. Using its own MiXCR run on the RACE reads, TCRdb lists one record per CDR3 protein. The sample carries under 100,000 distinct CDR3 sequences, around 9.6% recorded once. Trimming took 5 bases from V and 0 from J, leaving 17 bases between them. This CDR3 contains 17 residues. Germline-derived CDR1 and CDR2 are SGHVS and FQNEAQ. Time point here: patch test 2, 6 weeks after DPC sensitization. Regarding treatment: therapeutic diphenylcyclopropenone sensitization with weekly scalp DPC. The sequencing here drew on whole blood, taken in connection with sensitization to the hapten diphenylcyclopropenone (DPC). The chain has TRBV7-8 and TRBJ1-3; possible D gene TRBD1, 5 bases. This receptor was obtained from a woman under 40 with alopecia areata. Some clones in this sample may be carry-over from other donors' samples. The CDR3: CASSPRMGPSSGNTIYF. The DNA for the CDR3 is TGTGCCAGCAGCCCCCGAATGGGACCGTCCTCTGGAAACACCATATATTTT. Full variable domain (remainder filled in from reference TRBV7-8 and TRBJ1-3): GAGVSQSPRYKVAKRGQDVALRCDPISGHVSLFWYQQALGQGPEFLTYFQNEAQLDKSGLPSDRFFAERPEGSVSTLKIQRTQQEDSAVYLCASSPRMGPSSGNTIYFGEGSWLTVV.